Listed below are T cell receptor beta chains from one sample, sequenced in a study of blood T cell repertoires in COVID-19. Sequencing used immunoSEQ multiplex PCR; TCRdb keeps in-frame clones, though not all of them. The sample shows about 200,000 clones, around nine tenths of them seen only once. The sample taken for sequencing was peripheral blood. The source of these receptors is a man aged 35 to 55 with acute or convalescent COVID-19. CDR3s include the opening cysteine and the closing phenylalanine or tryptophan. D genes are given only for firm matches. Not all rows give a size; the values are once, few, many and, for expanded clones, a class.

>TRBJ1-2|12|once|-|TRBV19
CASSIGLTSGTF
TGTGCCAGTAGTATAGGGCTGACTAGTGGCACCTTC
>TRBJ2-2|19|-|TRBD2|TRBV7-8
CASSRSGTSGVGYTGELFF
TGTGCCAGCAGCCGATCTGGGACTAGCGGGGTAGGATACACCGGGGAGCTGTTTTTT
>TRBJ2-3|14|-|-|TRBV7-2
CASSLPYGTDTQYF
TGTGCCAGCAGCTTGCCCTATGGCACAGATACGCAGTATTTT
>TRBJ2-3|15|-|-|TRBV11-2
CASSPGTPQIDTQYF
TGTGCCAGCAGCCCAGGGACACCACAGATTGATACGCAGTATTTT
>TRBJ2-7|12|-|-|TRBV12-3/TRBV12-4
CASSPGLYEQYF
TGTGCCAGCAGTCCTGGACTCTACGAGCAGTACTTC
>TRBJ1-5|15|-|TRBD1|TRBV18
CASSEGTGAGLPQHF
TGTGCCAGCTCGGAAGGGACAGGCGCAGGATTGCCCCAGCATTTT
>TRBJ2-4|15|-|TRBD1|TRBV3-1/TRBV3-2
CASSQGTGGRSIQYF
TGTGCCAGCAGCCAAGGGACAGGGGGACGGAGCATTCAGTACTTC
>TRBJ1-5|16|-|-|TRBV7-3
CASSPSGGVSNQPQHF
TGTGCCAGCAGCCCATCTGGCGGGGTTAGCAATCAGCCCCAGCATTTT
>TRBJ2-7|13|-|-|TRBV30
CAWSGDNSYEQYF
TGTGCCTGGAGTGGGGACAACTCCTACGAGCAGTACTTC
>TRBJ2-1|14|-|-|TRBV6-5
CASSYRVSYNEQFF
TGTGCCAGCAGTTACAGAGTCTCCTACAATGAGCAGTTCTTC
>TRBJ2-1|13|-|TRBD2|TRBV15
CATSEEAGGPQFF
TGTGCCACCAGCGAAGAAGCGGGGGGCCCTCAGTTCTTC
>TRBJ2-7|14|once|TRBD1|TRBV19
CASSIRDSGVEQYF
TGTGCCAGTAGTATCCGGGACAGTGGCGTCGAGCAGTACTTC
>TRBJ2-3|15|-|TRBD1|TRBV5-1
CASSESTGRTDTQYF
TGCGCCAGCAGCGAATCGACAGGGAGAACAGATACGCAGTATTTT
>TRBJ1-6|16|-|TRBD1|TRBV10-3
CAIRTGESSYNSPLHF
TGTGCCATACGGACAGGGGAAAGCTCCTATAATTCACCCCTCCACTTT
>TRBJ1-4|11|-|-|TRBV29-1
CSVPAGGKLFF
TGCAGCGTGCCAGCCGGGGGGAAACTGTTTTTT
>TRBJ2-1|15|-|TRBD2|TRBV5-1
CASSLAAGGRYEQFF
TGCGCCAGCAGCTTGGCTGCGGGAGGACGGTATGAGCAGTTCTTC
>TRBJ2-7|14|few|TRBD1|TRBV5-5
CASSWTGDSYEQYF
TGTGCCAGCAGCTGGACAGGGGACTCCTACGAGCAGTACTTC
>TRBJ2-1|15|-|TRBD1|TRBV7-6
CASSFRDSSYNEQFF
TGTGCCAGCAGTTTCCGGGACAGCTCCTACAATGAGCAGTTCTTC
>TRBJ1-2|13|-|TRBD1|TRBV5-1
CASKGTDSSGYTF
TGCGCCAGCAAGGGGACAGACAGTAGTGGCTACACCTTC
>TRBJ1-4|13|-|-|TRBV3-1/TRBV3-2
CASSPREGGKLFF
TGTGCCAGCAGCCCCCGTGAGGGGGGGAAACTGTTTTTT
>TRBJ1-2|14|-|-|TRBV28
CAILPLDRPYGYTF
TGTGCCATCCTCCCCCTGGACAGACCCTATGGCTACACCTTC
>TRBJ1-2|12|-|-|TRBV6-1
CASSEAGEGYTF
TGTGCCAGCAGTGAAGCAGGGGAAGGCTACACCTTC
>TRBJ2-1|13|-|-|TRBV7-6
CASSLDGINEQFF
TGTGCCAGCAGCTTAGACGGGATCAATGAGCAGTTCTTC
>TRBJ2-5|15|once|TRBD1|TRBV18
CASSRVTGAGETQYF
TGTGCCAGCTCACGAGTGACAGGGGCGGGCGAGACCCAGTACTTC
>TRBJ2-3|15|-|TRBD2|TRBV6-4
CASSTSGISTDTQYF
TGTGCCAGCAGTACCAGCGGGATTAGCACAGATACGCAGTATTTT
>TRBJ2-1|15|-|-|TRBV7-2
CASSPFSGSYNEQFF
TGTGCCAGCAGCCCTTTCTCCGGCTCCTACAATGAGCAGTTCTTC
>TRBJ2-6|13|-|-|TRBV7-3
CASSSRGANVLTF
TGTGCCAGCAGCTCAAGGGGCGCCAACGTCCTGACTTTC
>TRBJ2-7|14|-|-|TRBV11-2
CASSLGGGGYEQYF
TGTGCCAGCAGCTTAGGAGGGGGGGGCTACGAGCAGTACTTC
>TRBJ2-1|14|-|TRBD2|TRBV5-4
CASSAEGLAGGQFF
TGTGCCAGCAGCGCCGAGGGACTAGCGGGGGGGCAGTTCTTC
>TRBJ2-7|13|-|-|TRBV7-2
CASSSRTAYEQYF
TGTGCCAGCAGTTCCAGGACAGCCTACGAGCAGTACTTC
>TRBJ2-2|19|-|TRBD2|TRBV4-3
CASSQFGGLAEGDTGELFF
TGCGCCAGCAGCCAATTCGGGGGACTAGCGGAAGGGGACACCGGGGAGCTGTTTTTT
>TRBJ2-1|18|-|TRBD2|TRBV13
CASRSAGGPFRSYNEQFF
TGTGCCAGCAGGTCAGCGGGGGGGCCGTTTAGATCCTACAATGAGCAGTTCTTC
>TRBJ2-3|16|-|TRBD1|TRBV19
CASSQPGTGNKYTQYF
TGTGCCAGTAGTCAGCCCGGGACAGGGAATAAGTATACGCAGTATTTT
>TRBJ1-3|14|-|-|TRBV7-2
CASSLAGFKDTIYF
TGTGCCAGCAGCTTAGCGGGCTTTAAAGACACCATATATTTT
>TRBJ2-1|14|-|-|TRBV11-3
CASSGGTVMHEQFF
TGTGCCAGCAGCGGGGGGACAGTTATGCATGAGCAGTTCTTC